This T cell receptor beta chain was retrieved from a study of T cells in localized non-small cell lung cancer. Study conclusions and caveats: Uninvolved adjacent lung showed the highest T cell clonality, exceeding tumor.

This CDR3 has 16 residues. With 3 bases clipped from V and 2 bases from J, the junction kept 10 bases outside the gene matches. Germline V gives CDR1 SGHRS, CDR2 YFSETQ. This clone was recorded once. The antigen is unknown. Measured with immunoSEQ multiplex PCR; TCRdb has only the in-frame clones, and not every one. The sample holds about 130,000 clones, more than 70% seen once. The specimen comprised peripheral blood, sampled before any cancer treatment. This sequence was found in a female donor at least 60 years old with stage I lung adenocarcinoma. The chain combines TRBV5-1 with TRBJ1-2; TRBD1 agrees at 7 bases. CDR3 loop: CASSSGGTVSNYGYTF. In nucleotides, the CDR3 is TGCGCCAGCAGCTCTGGGGGGACAGTCTCAAACTATGGCTACACCTTC. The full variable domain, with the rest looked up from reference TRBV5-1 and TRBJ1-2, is KAGVTQTPRYLIKTRGQQVTLSCSPISGHRSVSWYQQTPGQGLQFLFEYFSETQRNKGNFPGRFSGRQFSNSRSEMNVSTLELGDSALYLCASSSGGTVSNYGYTFGSGTRLTVV.